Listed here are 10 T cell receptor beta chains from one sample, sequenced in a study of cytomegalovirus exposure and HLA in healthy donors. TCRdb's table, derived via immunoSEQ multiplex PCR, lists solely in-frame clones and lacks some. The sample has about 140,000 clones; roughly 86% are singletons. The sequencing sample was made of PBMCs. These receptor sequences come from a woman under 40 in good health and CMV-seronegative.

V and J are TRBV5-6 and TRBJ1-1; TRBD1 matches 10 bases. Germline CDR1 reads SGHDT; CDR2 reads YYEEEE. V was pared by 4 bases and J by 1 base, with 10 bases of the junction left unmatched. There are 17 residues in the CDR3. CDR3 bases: TGTGCCAGCAGCACCCGGGACAGGGGAGCTTGGAACACTGAAGCTTTCTTT. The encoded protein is CASSTRDRGAWNTEAFF.

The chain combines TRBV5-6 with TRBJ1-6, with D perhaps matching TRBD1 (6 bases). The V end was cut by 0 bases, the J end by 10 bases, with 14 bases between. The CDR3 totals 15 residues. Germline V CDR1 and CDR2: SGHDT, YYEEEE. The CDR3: CASSLVYRVGSPLHF. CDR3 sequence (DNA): TGTGCCAGCAGCTTGGTGTACAGGGTAGGGTCACCCCTCCACTTT. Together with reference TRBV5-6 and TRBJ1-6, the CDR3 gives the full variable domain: DAGVTQSPTHLIKTRGQQVTLRCSPKSGHDTVSWYQQALGQGPQFIFQYYEEEERQRGNFPDRFSGHQFPNYSSELNVNALLLGDSALYLCASSLVYRVGSPLHFGNGTRLTVT.

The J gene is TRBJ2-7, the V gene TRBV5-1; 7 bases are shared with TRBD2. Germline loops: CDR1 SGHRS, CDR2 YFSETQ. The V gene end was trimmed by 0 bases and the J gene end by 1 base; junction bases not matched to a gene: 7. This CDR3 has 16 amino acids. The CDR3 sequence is CASSLEGWGGSYEQYF. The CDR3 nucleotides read TGCGCCAGCAGCTTGGAGGGTTGGGGGGGGTCCTACGAGCAGTACTTC.

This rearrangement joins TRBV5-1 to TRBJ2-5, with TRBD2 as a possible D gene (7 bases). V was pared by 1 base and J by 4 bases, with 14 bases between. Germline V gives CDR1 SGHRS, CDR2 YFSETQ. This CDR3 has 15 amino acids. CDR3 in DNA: TGCGCCAGCAGCTTGTCACGGGGGGCTAGAGAGACCCAGTACTTC. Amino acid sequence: CASSLSRGARETQYF.

The CDR3 is CASSYSRQVHEQYF. The CDR3 DNA sequence: TGTGCCAGCAGTTACTCCCGGCAGGTCCACGAGCAGTACTTC. This chain uses TRBV6-5 with TRBJ2-7; no firm D call. The V end was cut by 0 bases, the J end by 5 bases, with 11 bases between. The CDR3 covers 14 residues. Germline loops: CDR1 MNHEY, CDR2 SVGAGI.

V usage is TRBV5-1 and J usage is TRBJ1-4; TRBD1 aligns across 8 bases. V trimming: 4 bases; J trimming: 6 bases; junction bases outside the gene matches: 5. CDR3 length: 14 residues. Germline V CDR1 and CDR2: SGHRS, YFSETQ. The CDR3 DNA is TGCGCCAGCAGCCCTCGACAGGGGTATGAAAAACTGTTTTTT. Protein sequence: CASSPRQGYEKLFF.

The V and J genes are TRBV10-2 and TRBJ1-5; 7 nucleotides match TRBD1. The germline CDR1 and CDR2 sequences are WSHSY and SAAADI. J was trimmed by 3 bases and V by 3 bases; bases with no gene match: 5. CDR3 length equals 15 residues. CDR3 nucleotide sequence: TGCGCCAGCAGTGATCAAGGGACAGACAATCAGCCCCAGCATTTT. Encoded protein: CASSDQGTDNQPQHF.

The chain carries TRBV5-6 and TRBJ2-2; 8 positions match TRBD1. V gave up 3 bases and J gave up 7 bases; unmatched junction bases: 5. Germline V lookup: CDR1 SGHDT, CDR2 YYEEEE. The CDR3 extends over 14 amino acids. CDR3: CASSSTGDYGELFF. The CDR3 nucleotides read TGTGCCAGCAGCTCGACAGGGGATTACGGGGAGCTGTTTTTT.

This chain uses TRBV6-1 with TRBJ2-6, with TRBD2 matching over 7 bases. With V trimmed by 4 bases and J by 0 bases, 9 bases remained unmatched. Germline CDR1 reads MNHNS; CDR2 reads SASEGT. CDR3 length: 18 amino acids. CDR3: CASSVSPGDYSGANVLTF. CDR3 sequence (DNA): TGTGCCAGCAGTGTCTCTCCCGGGGACTACTCTGGGGCCAACGTCCTGACTTTC.

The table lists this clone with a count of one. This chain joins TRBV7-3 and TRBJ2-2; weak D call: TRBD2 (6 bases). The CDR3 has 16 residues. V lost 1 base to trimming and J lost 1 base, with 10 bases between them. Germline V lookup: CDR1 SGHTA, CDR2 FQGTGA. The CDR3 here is CASSLNAAGNTGELFF. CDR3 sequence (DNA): TGTGCCAGCAGCTTAAACGCAGCGGGGAACACCGGGGAGCTGTTTTTT. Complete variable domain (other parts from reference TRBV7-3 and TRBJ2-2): GAGVSQTPSNKVTEKGKYVELRCDPISGHTALYWYRQSLGQGPEFLIYFQGTGAADDSGLPNDRFFAVRPEGSVSTLKIQRTERGDSAVYLCASSLNAAGNTGELFFGEGSRLTVL.